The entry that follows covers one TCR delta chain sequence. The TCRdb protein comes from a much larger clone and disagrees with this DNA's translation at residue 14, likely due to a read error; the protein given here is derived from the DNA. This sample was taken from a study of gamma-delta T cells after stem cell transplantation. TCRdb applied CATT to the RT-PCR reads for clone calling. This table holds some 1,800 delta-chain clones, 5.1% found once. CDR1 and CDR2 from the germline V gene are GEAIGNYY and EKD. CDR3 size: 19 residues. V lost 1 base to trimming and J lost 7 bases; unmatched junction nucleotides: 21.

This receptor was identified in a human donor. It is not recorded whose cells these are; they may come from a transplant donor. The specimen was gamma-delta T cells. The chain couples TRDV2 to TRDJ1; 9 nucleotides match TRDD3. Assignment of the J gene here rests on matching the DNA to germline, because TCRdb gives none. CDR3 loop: CACDTAARSTTGGDPKLIF. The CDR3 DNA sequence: TGTGCCTGTGACACGGCCGCCCGGTCTACGACTGGGGGAGACCCTAAACTCATCTTT.